One and the same sample provided the 25 T cell receptor beta chains below, sequenced in a study of T cell responses to AZD1222 COVID-19 vaccine (dated by TCRdb to the early 2020s). Per the publication, the time point label means: baseline before first vaccination. Libraries were prepared through the immunoSEQ multiplex PCR assay. Held by TCRdb, this immuneACCESS table contains in-frame sequences only and omits some clones. Under half of the omission traces to an unresolved V gene where checked; the cause of the rest is unknown. This sample gives 120,000 or so clones in total; about 85% of them show up just once. More than 1.5% of the sample rests with the top ten. Sequenced material: peripheral blood, taken on day 0 of AZD1222 vaccination. Receptors originate from an adult in good health.

The chain combines TRBV7-9 with TRBJ2-7; tentative D call: TRBD2 (6 bases). Per germline, CDR1 SEHNR and CDR2 FQNEAQ (reference sequence). V lost 5 bases, J lost 4 bases, and 18 bases lay in between. The CDR3 runs 15 residues. The CDR3 nucleotides are TGTGCCAGCAGCCTCCCGAGGGCGGGAAAGTACGAGCAGTACTTC. It is translated as CASSLPRAGKYEQYF.

This rearrangement joins TRBV9 to TRBJ1-1; tentatively, D is TRBD1 (5 bases). Per germline, CDR1 SGDLS and CDR2 YYNGEE. Trimming shortened V by 2 bases and J by 6 bases, and 17 bases separated the two germline ends. The CDR3 consists of 15 residues. CDR3 bases: TGTGCCAGCAGCGTGGGGCCAGGGTGGAGCCCTGAAGCTTTCTTT. It translates to CASSVGPGWSPEAFF.

This chain links TRBV5-4 with TRBJ2-7; 10 bases map to TRBD2. CDR1 and CDR2 (germline): SGHNT, YYREEE (reference sequence). This CDR3 spans 14 amino acids. The trim removed 4 bases at V and 5 bases at J, leaving 6 bases unmatched. This chain's CDR3 is CASSPTSGKDEQYF. CDR3 DNA sequence: TGTGCCAGCAGCCCTACTAGCGGGAAGGACGAGCAGTACTTC.

V usage is TRBV7-2 and J usage is TRBJ1-6, with unresolved D. Trimming took 0 bases from V and 7 from J, leaving 10 bases between them. This CDR3 has 15 residues. Germline CDR1 and CDR2: SGHTA and FQGNSA. The CDR3 here is CASSLARGGNSPLHF. CDR3 DNA: TGTGCCAGCAGCTTAGCCCGCGGAGGGAATTCACCCCTCCACTTT.

The chain employs TRBV12-3 or TRBV12-4 and TRBJ2-5; D uncertain. This CDR3 spans 10 amino acids. The V gene lost 6 bases and the J gene lost 5 bases, with 4 bases spanning the gap. The CDR3 loop reads CASSRETQYF. The CDR3 DNA reads TGTGCCAGCAGCCGGGAGACCCAGTACTTC.

The chain has TRBV5-6 and TRBJ1-2; 7 bases fit TRBD1. Looked up from germline, CDR1 is SGHDT and CDR2 is YYEEEE. Trimming removed 5 bases from V and 4 bases from J; junction bases left unmatched: 11. This CDR3 is built from 15 residues. CDR3 sequence: CASRVTSGQSYGYTF. The CDR3 DNA follows: TGTGCCAGCAGGGTGACCTCGGGACAGTCCTATGGCTACACCTTC.

The chain recombines TRBV2 with TRBJ2-3; 9 nucleotides agree with TRBD2. This CDR3 is built from 14 residues. Looked up from germline, CDR1 is SNHLY and CDR2 is FYNNEI. With V trimmed by 6 bases and J by 0 bases, 1 base remained unmatched. CDR3 nucleotides: TGTGCCAGCAGGCGGGGGGGGAGCACAGATACGCAGTATTTT. Its translation: CASRRGGSTDTQYF. The full variable domain, completed using reference TRBV2 and TRBJ2-3, is EPEVTQTPSHQVTQMGQEVILRCVPISNHLYFYWYRQILGQKVEFLVSFYNNEISEKSEIFDDQFSVERPDGSNFTLKIRSTKLEDSAMYFCASRRGGSTDTQYFGPGTRLTVL.

The V and J genes are TRBV27 and TRBJ2-7; D is possibly TRBD1 (5 bases). The CDR3 spans 15 residues. V lost 3 bases and J lost 3, with 15 bases in between. Germline CDR1 reads MNHEY; CDR2 reads SMNVEV (reference sequence). The CDR3: CASSFQGLVLYEQYF. The DNA for the CDR3 is TGTGCCAGCAGTTTCCAGGGTCTGGTCCTCTACGAGCAGTACTTC.

The CDR3 coding sequence is TGTGCCAGCAGTGAAGTGGGCAGTAACTCCCCCTACGAGCAGTACTTC. Its translation is CASSEVGSNSPYEQYF. This chain links TRBV6-1 with TRBJ2-7, with D uncertain. CDR1 and CDR2 (germline): MNHNS, SASEGT. The CDR3 is made up of 16 amino acids. V was pared by 1 base and J by 2 bases, with 15 bases between.

The chain employs TRBV6-5 and TRBJ2-1, with D possibly being TRBD1 (5 bases). The CDR3 runs to 12 residues. V lost 10 bases and J 8 bases, leaving 15 bases between the germline ends. From germline, CDR1 is MNHEY and CDR2 SVGAGI. The CDR3 loop reads CATADQGDEQFF. CDR3 nucleotide sequence: TGTGCCACCGCGGACCAGGGCGATGAGCAGTTCTTC.

The chain combines TRBV15 with TRBJ1-1; no clear D gene. In germline, CDR1 is LNHNV, CDR2 YYDKDF (reference sequence). Trimming pared 3 bases from V and 3 bases from J, leaving 14 bases between. CDR3 size: 15 residues. CDR3 region: CATSSGPGLHTEAFF. CDR3 DNA sequence: TGTGCCACCAGCAGCGGGCCCGGGCTTCACACTGAAGCTTTCTTT.

The chain uses TRBV2 and TRBJ2-2; D gene unclear. The CDR3 covers 14 residues. Trimming removed 9 bases at V and 2 bases at J, with 13 bases between. The germline gives CDR1 SNHLY, CDR2 FYNNEI. CDR3 protein: CASKYGRNTGELFF. DNA of the CDR3: TGTGCCAGTAAGTACGGCCGAAACACCGGGGAGCTGTTTTTT.

J is TRBJ2-1 and V is TRBV5-1, with 7 bases lining up with TRBD1. Looked up from germline, CDR1 is SGHRS and CDR2 is YFSETQ. Trimming removed 3 bases from V and 3 bases from J; junction bases left unmatched: 9. This CDR3 is 16 amino acids long. The CDR3 here is CASSSNRDSSYNEQFF. The CDR3 DNA is TGCGCCAGCAGCTCAAACCGGGACAGCAGCTACAATGAGCAGTTCTTC. Together with reference TRBV5-1 and TRBJ2-1, the CDR3 gives the full variable domain: KAGVTQTPRYLIKTRGQQVTLSCSPISGHRSVSWYQQTPGQGLQFLFEYFSETQRNKGNFPGRFSGRQFSNSRSEMNVSTLELGDSALYLCASSSNRDSSYNEQFFGPGTRLTVL.

The J gene is TRBJ2-1, the V gene TRBV7-9; 10 nucleotides match TRBD2. The V gene's germline CDR1 is SEHNR and CDR2 FQNEAQ (reference sequence). The CDR3 extends over 16 amino acids. V dropped 1 base and J dropped 7; count of bases not matched to a gene: 7. This CDR3 reads CASSLEVSGGRNEQFF. The CDR3 nucleotides are TGTGCCAGCAGCTTAGAGGTTAGCGGGGGGAGGAATGAGCAGTTCTTC. The full variable domain, rest sourced from reference TRBV7-9 and TRBJ2-1, is DTGVSQNPRHKITKRGQNVTFRCDPISEHNRLYWYRQTLGQGPEFLTYFQNEAQLEKSRLLSDRFSAERPKGSFSTLEIQRTEQGDSAMYLCASSLEVSGGRNEQFFGPGTRLTVL.

This rearrangement joins TRBV14 to TRBJ2-1; TRBD2 aligns across 9 bases. The J segment lost 4 bases and the V segment lost 4 bases, leaving 17 bases of the junction unmatched. The V gene's germline CDR1 is SGHDN and CDR2 FVKESK. CDR3 length: 19 residues. The CDR3 spells CASSPQLSGRLFIYNEQFF. The CDR3 nucleotides read TGTGCCAGCAGCCCGCAGTTGAGCGGGAGGCTATTCATATACAATGAGCAGTTCTTC.

This sequence joins TRBV7-6 and TRBJ1-4, with D hard to call. The V end lost 1 base, the J end lost 3 bases, and 9 bases lay between the germline ends. Germline CDR1 reads SGHVS; CDR2 reads FNYEAQ. This CDR3 spans 15 amino acids. CDR3 in amino acids: CASSLDEGANEKLFF. The CDR3 DNA reads as TGTGCCAGCAGCTTAGACGAAGGTGCTAATGAAAAACTGTTTTTT.

This rearrangement joins TRBV27 to TRBJ2-7, with D possibly being TRBD1 (6 bases). Trimming cost V 6 bases and J 7 bases, with 10 bases left between them. There are 11 residues in the CDR3. The germline V gene encodes CDR1 MNHEY and CDR2 SMNVEV (reference sequence). CDR3 sequence reads: CASRRGGEQYF. The DNA of the CDR3 is TGTGCCAGCAGGCGAGGGGGAGAGCAGTACTTC.

The rearrangement uses TRBV5-4 and TRBJ2-7, with no clear D. Trimming removed 4 bases at V and 1 base at J, with 9 bases between. Germline CDR1 SGHNT, CDR2 YYREEE (reference sequence). CDR3 length equals 13 residues. This chain's CDR3 is CASSRASSYEQYF. The CDR3 coding sequence is TGTGCCAGCAGCCGGGCCTCATCCTACGAGCAGTACTTC.

This chain uses TRBV15 with TRBJ2-7; D may be TRBD1 (5 bases). Trimming removed 0 bases at V and 1 base at J, with 7 bases between. Germline values: CDR1 LNHNV, CDR2 YYDKDF (reference sequence). This CDR3 is 14 amino acids long. CDR3 nucleotides: TGTGCCACCAGCAGAGATGACAGTTCCTACGAGCAGTACTTC. This translates into CATSRDDSSYEQYF.

This clone was picked up a small number of times. The chain carries TRBV5-1 and TRBJ2-3, with 10 bases identical to TRBD1. Losses at the gene ends were 0 bases for V and 5 bases for J; bases not matched to a gene: 3. The CDR3 length is 15 residues. Germline assignment: CDR1 SGHRS and CDR2 YFSETQ. The CDR3 loop reads CASSLVGDRGDTQYF. Written as DNA, the CDR3 is TGCGCCAGCAGCTTGGTAGGGGACAGGGGAGATACGCAGTATTTT. The complete variable domain, with remaining parts taken from reference TRBV5-1 and TRBJ2-3, reads KAGVTQTPRYLIKTRGQQVTLSCSPISGHRSVSWYQQTPGQGLQFLFEYFSETQRNKGNFPGRFSGRQFSNSRSEMNVSTLELGDSALYLCASSLVGDRGDTQYFGPGTRLTVL.

The genes are TRBV9 and TRBJ2-1; D is possibly TRBD2 (6 bases). V lost 0 bases, J lost 8 bases, and 18 bases lay in between. Per germline, CDR1 SGDLS and CDR2 YYNGEE. There are 16 residues in the CDR3. The CDR3 loop is CASSVGSPLAVYEQFF. CDR3 DNA: TGTGCCAGCAGCGTAGGGTCCCCACTAGCCGTGTATGAGCAGTTCTTC.

The chain is built from TRBV5-1 and TRBJ1-5; D call uncertain. In germline, CDR1 is SGHRS, CDR2 YFSETQ. This CDR3 is 13 amino acids long. Trimming took off 4 bases at V and 7 bases at J, with 12 bases between the two ends. CDR3 coding DNA: TGCGCCAGCAGCGAAGGCCCCGGGCAGCCCCAGCATTTT. This translates into CASSEGPGQPQHF.

The genes are TRBV9 and TRBJ2-3; D tentatively reads TRBD1 or TRBD2 (6 bases each). Trimming cost V 0 bases and J 6 bases, with 20 bases left between them. Looked up from germline, CDR1 is SGDLS and CDR2 is YYNGEE. The CDR3 runs to 17 residues. The chain's CDR3 is CASSVGVGSGGGDTQYF. The DNA for the CDR3 is TGTGCCAGCAGCGTAGGTGTTGGTAGCGGAGGGGGGGATACGCAGTATTTT.

The CDR3 spells CASSFRGENTEAFF. CDR3 sequence (DNA): TGTGCCAGCAGTTTCAGGGGAGAGAACACTGAAGCTTTCTTT. V and J are TRBV28 and TRBJ1-1, with a tentative D call TRBD1 (6 bases). CDR3 length: 14 amino acids. In germline, CDR1 is MDHEN, CDR2 SYDVKM. The ends were cut back, 3 bases at V and 1 base at J, with 9 bases in the middle.

The chain has TRBV19 and TRBJ2-7, with a possible D match to TRBD1 (5 bases). Germline CDR1 reads LNHDA; CDR2 reads SQIVND (reference sequence). The CDR3 is 14 amino acids. Trimming took off 4 bases at V and 1 base at J, with 11 bases between the two ends. The CDR3 region has the DNA TGTGCCAGTAGTAAGGGGATCGCGTCCTACGAGCAGTACTTC. Protein: CASSKGIASYEQYF.